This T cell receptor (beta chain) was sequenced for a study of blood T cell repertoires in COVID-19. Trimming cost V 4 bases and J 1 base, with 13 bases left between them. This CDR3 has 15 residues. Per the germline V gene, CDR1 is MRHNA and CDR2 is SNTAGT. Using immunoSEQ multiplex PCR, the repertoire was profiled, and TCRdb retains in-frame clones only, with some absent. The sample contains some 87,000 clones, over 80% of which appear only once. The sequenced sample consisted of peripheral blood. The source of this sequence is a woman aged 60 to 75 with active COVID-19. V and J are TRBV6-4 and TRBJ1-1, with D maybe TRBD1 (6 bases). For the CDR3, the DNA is TGTGCCAGCAGTGCAGCCCCAGGGGCGAACACTGAAGCTTTCTTT. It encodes CASSAAPGANTEAFF.